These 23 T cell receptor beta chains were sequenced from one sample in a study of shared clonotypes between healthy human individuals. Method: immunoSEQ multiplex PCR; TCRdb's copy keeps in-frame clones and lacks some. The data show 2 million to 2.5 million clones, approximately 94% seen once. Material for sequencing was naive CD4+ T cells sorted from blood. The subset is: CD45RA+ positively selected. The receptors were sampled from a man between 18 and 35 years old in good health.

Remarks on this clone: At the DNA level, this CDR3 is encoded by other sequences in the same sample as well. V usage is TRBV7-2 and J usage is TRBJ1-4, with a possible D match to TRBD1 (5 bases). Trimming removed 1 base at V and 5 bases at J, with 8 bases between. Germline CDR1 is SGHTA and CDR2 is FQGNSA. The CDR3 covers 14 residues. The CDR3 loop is CASSLGGGNEKLFF. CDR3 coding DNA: TGTGCCAGCAGCTTAGGCGGGGGAAATGAAAAACTGTTTTTT.

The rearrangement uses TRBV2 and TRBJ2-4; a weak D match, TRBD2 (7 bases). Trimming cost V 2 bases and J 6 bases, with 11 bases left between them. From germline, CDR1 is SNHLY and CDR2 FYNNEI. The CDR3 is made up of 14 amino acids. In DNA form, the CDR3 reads TGTGCCAGCAGTGAATTGGCGGGGGCAAACATTCAGTACTTC. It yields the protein CASSELAGANIQYF. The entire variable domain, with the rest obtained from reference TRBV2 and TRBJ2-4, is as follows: EPEVTQTPSHQVTQMGQEVILRCVPISNHLYFYWYRQILGQKVEFLVSFYNNEISEKSEIFDDQFSVERPDGSNFTLKIRSTKLEDSAMYFCASSELAGANIQYFGAGTRLSVL.

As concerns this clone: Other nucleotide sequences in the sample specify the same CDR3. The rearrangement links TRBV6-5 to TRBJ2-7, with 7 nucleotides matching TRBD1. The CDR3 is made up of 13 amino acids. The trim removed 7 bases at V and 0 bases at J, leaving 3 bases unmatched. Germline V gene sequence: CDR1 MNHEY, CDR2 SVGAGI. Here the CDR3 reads CASTRQGSYEQYF. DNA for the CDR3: TGTGCCAGCACCCGACAGGGCTCCTACGAGCAGTACTTC.

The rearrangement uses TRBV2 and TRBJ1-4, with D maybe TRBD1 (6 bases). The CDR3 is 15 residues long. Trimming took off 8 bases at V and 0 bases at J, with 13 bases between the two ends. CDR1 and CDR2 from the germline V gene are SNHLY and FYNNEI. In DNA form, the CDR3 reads TGTGCCAGCCAAGGACAGACGGCAACTAATGAAAAACTGTTTTTT. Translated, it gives CASQGQTATNEKLFF.

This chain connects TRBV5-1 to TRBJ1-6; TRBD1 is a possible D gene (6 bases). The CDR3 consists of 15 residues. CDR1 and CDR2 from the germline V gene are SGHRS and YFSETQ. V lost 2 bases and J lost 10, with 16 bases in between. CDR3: CASSFDTGGGSPLHF. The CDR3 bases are TGCGCCAGCAGCTTCGACACCGGGGGCGGCTCACCCCTCCACTTT. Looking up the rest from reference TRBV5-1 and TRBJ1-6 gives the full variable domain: KAGVTQTPRYLIKTRGQQVTLSCSPISGHRSVSWYQQTPGQGLQFLFEYFSETQRNKGNFPGRFSGRQFSNSRSEMNVSTLELGDSALYLCASSFDTGGGSPLHFGNGTRLTVT.

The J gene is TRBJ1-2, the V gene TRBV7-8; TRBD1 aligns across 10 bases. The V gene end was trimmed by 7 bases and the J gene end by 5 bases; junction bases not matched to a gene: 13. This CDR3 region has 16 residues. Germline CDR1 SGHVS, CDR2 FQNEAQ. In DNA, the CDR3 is TGTGCCAGCACCACTATGCGGGGGACAGGGGATTATGGCTACACCTTC. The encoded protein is CASTTMRGTGDYGYTF.

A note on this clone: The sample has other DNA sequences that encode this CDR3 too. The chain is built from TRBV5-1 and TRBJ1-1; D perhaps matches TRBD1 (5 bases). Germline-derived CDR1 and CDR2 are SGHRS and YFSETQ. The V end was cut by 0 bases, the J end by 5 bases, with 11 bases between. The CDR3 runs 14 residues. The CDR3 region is CASSLAQGGTEAFF. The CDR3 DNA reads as TGCGCCAGCAGCTTGGCCCAGGGAGGTACTGAAGCTTTCTTT.

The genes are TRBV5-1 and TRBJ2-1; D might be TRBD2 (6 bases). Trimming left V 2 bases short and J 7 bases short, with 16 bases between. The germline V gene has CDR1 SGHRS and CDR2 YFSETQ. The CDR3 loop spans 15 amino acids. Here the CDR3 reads CASSLGGSRRNEQFF. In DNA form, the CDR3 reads TGCGCCAGCAGCTTAGGAGGGTCCCGCCGGAATGAGCAGTTCTTC.

The CDR3 DNA follows: TGTGCCAGCAGCCTCATCAGGGGCACCGGGGAGCTGTTTTTT. Translating gives CASSLIRGTGELFF. The chain uses TRBV7-3 and TRBJ2-2; tentatively, D is TRBD1 (6 bases). The ends were cut back, 5 bases at V and 4 bases at J, with 11 bases in the middle. This CDR3 is 14 amino acids long. Germline loops: CDR1 SGHTA, CDR2 FQGTGA.

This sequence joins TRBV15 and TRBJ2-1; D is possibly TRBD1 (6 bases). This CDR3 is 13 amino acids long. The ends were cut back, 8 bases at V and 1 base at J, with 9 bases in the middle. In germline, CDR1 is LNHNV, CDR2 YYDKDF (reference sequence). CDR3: CATGGRSYNEQFF. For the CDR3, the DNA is TGTGCCACCGGGGGCAGGTCCTACAATGAGCAGTTCTTC.

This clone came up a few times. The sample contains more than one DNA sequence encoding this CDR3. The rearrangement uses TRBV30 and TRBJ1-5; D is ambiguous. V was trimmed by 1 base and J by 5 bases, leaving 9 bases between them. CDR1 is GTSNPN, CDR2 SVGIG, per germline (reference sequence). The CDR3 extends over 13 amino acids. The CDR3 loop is CAWSASTDQPQHF. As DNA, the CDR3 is TGTGCCTGGAGTGCTAGTACAGATCAGCCCCAGCATTTT.

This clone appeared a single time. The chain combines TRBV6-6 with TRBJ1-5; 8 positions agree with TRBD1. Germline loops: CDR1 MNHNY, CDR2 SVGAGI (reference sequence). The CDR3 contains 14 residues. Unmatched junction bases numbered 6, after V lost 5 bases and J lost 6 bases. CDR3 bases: TGTGCCAGCAGTCCAGCCAGGGGGCCTCAGCCCCAGCATTTT. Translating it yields CASSPARGPQPQHF.

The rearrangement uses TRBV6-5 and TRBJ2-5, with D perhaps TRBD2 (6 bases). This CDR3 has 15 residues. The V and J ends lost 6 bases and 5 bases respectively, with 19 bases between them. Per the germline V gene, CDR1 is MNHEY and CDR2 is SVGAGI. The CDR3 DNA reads TGTGCCAGCAGCCTGACTCTAGCGACGGGGGAGACCCAGTACTTC. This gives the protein CASSLTLATGETQYF.

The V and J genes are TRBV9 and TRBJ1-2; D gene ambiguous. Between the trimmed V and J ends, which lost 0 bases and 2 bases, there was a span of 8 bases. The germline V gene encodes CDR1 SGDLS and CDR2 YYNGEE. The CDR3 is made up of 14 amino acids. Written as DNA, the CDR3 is TGTGCCAGCAGCGTAGTGGACCAAAACTATGGCTACACCTTC. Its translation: CASSVVDQNYGYTF.

CDR3 bases: TGTGCCAGCAAAGGGGATAGCAATCAGCCCCAGCATTTT. Encoded protein: CASKGDSNQPQHF. The chain uses TRBV28 and TRBJ1-5, with D perhaps TRBD1 (5 bases). CDR3 length: 13 amino acids. With 7 bases removed from V and 0 bases from J, the gap between germline ends came to 7 bases. Germline V lookup: CDR1 MDHEN, CDR2 SYDVKM.

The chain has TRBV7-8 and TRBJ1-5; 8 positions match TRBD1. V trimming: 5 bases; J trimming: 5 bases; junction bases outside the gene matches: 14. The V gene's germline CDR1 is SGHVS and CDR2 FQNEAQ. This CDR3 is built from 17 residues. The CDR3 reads CASSPDRVRGQDQPQHF. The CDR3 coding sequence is TGTGCCAGCAGCCCGGACAGGGTGCGCGGGCAAGATCAGCCCCAGCATTTT.

The CDR3 DNA sequence: TGTGCCAGTACCGGAGGAGGGCGGGGAACCTACGAGCAGTACTTC. Translation: CASTGGGRGTYEQYF. The chain combines TRBV19 with TRBJ2-7, with D possibly being TRBD2 (6 bases). Trimming left V 7 bases short and J 2 bases short, with 18 bases between. CDR1 and CDR2 from the germline V gene are LNHDA and SQIVND (reference sequence). The CDR3 contains 15 residues.

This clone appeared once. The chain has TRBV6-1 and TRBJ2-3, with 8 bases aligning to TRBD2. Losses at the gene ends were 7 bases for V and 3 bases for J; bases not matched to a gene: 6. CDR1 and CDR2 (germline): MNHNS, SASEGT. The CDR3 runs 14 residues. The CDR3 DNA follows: TGTGCCAGCATCCGGGGGGGGACGACAGATACGCAGTATTTT. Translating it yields CASIRGGTTDTQYF.

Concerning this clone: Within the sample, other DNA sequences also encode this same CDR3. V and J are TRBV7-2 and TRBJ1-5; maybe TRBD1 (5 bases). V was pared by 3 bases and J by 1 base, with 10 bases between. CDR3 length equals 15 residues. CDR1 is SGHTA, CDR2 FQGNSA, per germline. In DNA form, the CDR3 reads TGTGCCAGCAGCTTGGGTGGGACGAGCAATCAGCCCCAGCATTTT. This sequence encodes CASSLGGTSNQPQHF.

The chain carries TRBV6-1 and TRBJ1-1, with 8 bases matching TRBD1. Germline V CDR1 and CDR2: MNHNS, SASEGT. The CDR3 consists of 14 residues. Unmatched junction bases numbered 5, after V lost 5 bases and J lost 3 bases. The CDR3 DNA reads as TGTGCCAGCAGTAAGGGACAGGTATACACTGAAGCTTTCTTT. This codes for CASSKGQVYTEAFF.

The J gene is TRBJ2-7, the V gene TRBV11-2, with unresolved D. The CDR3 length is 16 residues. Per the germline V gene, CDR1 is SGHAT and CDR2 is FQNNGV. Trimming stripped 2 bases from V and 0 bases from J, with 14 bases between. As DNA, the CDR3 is TGTGCCAGCAGCTTACTTAACGATAGAGCCTCCTACGAGCAGTACTTC. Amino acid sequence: CASSLLNDRASYEQYF.

CDR3: CSVEVAGSGNTIYF. Here the CDR3 DNA reads TGCAGCGTTGAAGTAGCTGGGTCTGGAAACACCATATATTTT. V is TRBV29-1 and J is TRBJ1-3; no clear D. The CDR3 extends over 14 amino acids. Germline assignment: CDR1 SQVTM and CDR2 ANQGSEA. With 1 base removed from V and 1 base from J, the gap between germline ends came to 8 bases.

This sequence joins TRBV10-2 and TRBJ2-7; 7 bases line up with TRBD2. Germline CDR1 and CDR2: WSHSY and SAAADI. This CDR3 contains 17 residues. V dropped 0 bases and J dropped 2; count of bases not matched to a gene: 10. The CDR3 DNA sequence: TGCGCCAGCAGTGAGTCGAGATTAGGACTAGAAACCTACGAGCAGTACTTC. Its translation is CASSESRLGLETYEQYF.